This TCR beta chain was observed in a study of blood T cell repertoires in COVID-19. As for the study in general: Researchers got acute and convalescent COVID-19 samples from the United States, Italy and Spain. Sources were T cells, B-cell-depleted T cells, or PBMCs; the material itself was cDNA or gDNA.

In the source study's methods: Researchers report that nucleated cell counts were estimated from reference gene primer amplification. Generated by immunoSEQ multiplex PCR, the TCRdb table keeps only in-frame clones and is missing some. The V and J calls and clone size were taken over from that table, and D and trimming were inferred from the DNA. This repertoire shows 120,000 or so clones, 75% to 80% found once; its top ten account for 16%. This TCR was recovered from a woman aged 80 or over with active or convalescent COVID-19. The sequenced material came from peripheral blood.

The DNA of the CDR3 is TGTGCCAGCAGTTACCCTGGGGTAGCGGGAGGCGATGAGCAGTTCTTC. Protein product: CASSYPGVAGGDEQFF. The chain links TRBV6-6 to TRBJ2-1, with TRBD2 identical over 10 bases. Germline CDR1 MNHNY, CDR2 SVGAGI (reference sequence). The CDR3 length is 16 residues. J lost 8 bases, V lost 2 bases, and 9 bases had no gene match.